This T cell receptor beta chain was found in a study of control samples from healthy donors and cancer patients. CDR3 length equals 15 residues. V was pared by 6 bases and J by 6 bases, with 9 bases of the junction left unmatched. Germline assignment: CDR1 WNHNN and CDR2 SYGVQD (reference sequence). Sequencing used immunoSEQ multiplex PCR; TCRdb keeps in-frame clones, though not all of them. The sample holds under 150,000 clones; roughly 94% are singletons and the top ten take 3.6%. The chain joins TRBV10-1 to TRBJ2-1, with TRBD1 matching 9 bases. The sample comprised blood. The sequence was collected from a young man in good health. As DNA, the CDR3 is TGCGCCAGCAGACCGGGACAGGGAGGCTCCAATGAGCAGTTCTTC. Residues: CASRPGQGGSNEQFF.